This T cell receptor (beta chain) was captured by sequencing in a study of vaccination and CD4 T cells after COVID-19. For the study at large: Convalescent cases comprised under ten mild and one severe, all SARS-CoV-2 positive by nasal swab PCR. General observations from the study: The cohort comprised relatively few convalescent patients, and no early post-infection timepoints were analyzed.

Oncomine TCR Beta short-read sequencing was applied to DNA from cultured CD4+ T cells. From the PCR reads, TCRdb called clonotypes with MiXCR, one entry per CDR3 protein. The data contain 20,000 or so distinct CDR3 sequences, 50% to 60% of them singletons. Trimming cost V 5 bases and J 7 bases; bases outside gene matches: 18. Germline V gene lookup returns CDR1 LGHNA and CDR2 YNFKEQ. The CDR3 consists of 19 residues. In regard to this clonotype: What it binds is unknown.

This sample's treatment: roughly 11-day PBMC culture with coronavirus spike peptide pools or control peptides (ViraFEST assay). Sequencing used CD4+ T cells from blood, cultured in vitro. This clonotype was obtained from a human donor who had recovered from COVID-19. J is TRBJ1-6 and V is TRBV4-2; 9 bases match TRBD1. CDR3 nucleotides: TGTGCCAGCAGCGGACACAGGGGGCAAGGGGGTCCGGAAAATTCACCCCTCCACTTT. Protein sequence: CASSGHRGQGGPENSPLHF.